The clone carrying this T cell receptor (beta chain) was detected once. The data belong to a study of blood T cell repertoires in COVID-19. Study as a whole: The United States, Italy and Spain provided the acute and convalescent COVID-19 samples. The analysed material was cDNA or gDNA that came from T cells, B-cell-depleted T cells, or PBMCs.

In germline, CDR1 is SGHTA, CDR2 FQGNSA. The V and J ends lost 2 bases and 8 bases respectively, with 12 bases between them. This CDR3 is built from 13 residues. In the authors' methods: Amplification with reference gene primers provided the estimates of nucleated cell counts. Measured with immunoSEQ multiplex PCR; TCRdb has only the in-frame clones, and not every one. That table gives V, J and clone size, and the DNA gave D and trimming. This sample carries 100,000 or so clones, about nine tenths of them seen once, and the ten largest clones take around 4%. This sequence was found in a man aged 18 to 35 with acute or convalescent COVID-19. The chain couples TRBV7-2 to TRBJ1-2; D ambiguous. Sequences were obtained from peripheral blood. The DNA of the CDR3 is TGTGCCAGCAGCTTAAACAGATCTGGAGGCTACACCTTC. As protein: CASSLNRSGGYTF.